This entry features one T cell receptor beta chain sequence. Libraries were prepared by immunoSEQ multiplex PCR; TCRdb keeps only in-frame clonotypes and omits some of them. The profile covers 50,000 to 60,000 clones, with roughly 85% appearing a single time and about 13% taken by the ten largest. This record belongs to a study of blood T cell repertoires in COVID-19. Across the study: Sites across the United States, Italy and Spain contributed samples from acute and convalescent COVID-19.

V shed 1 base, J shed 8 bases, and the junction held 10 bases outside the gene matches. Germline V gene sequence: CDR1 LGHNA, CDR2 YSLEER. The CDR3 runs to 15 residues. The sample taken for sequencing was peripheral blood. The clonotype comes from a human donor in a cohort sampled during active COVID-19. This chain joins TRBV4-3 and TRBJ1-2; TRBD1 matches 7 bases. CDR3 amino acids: CASSQAAGGSGGYTF. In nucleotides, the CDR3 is TGCGCCAGCAGCCAAGCGGCAGGGGGGAGTGGGGGCTACACCTTC.